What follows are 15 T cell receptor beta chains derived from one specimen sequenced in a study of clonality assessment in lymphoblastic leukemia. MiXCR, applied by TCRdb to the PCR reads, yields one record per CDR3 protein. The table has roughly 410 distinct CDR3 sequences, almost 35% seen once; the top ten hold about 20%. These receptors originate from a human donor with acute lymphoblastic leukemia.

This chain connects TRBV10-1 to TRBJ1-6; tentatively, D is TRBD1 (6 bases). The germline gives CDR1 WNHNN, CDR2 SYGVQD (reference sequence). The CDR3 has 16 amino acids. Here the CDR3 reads CDNLVDGRGQNSPLHF. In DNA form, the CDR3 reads TGCGACAACCTCGTCGATGGTAGGGGACAAAATTCACCCCTCCACTTT.

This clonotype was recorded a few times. CDR3: CASSLFDRGTDTQYF. The CDR3 bases are TGTGCCAGCAGCTTATTCGACAGGGGTACAGATACGCAGTATTTT. The V gene is TRBV7-2, the J gene TRBJ2-3; 8 bases align to TRBD1. The length of the CDR3 is 15 residues. V lost 2 bases, J lost 3 bases, and 4 bases stayed unmatched. Germline loops: CDR1 SGHTA, CDR2 FQGNSA.

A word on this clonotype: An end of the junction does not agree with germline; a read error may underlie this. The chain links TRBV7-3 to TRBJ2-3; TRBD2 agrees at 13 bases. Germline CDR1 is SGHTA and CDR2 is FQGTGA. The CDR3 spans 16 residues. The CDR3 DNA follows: TGTGCCGGCAGCCCTGGGACTAGCGGGAATGGAGATACGCAGTATTTT. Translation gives CAGSPGTSGNGDTQYF.

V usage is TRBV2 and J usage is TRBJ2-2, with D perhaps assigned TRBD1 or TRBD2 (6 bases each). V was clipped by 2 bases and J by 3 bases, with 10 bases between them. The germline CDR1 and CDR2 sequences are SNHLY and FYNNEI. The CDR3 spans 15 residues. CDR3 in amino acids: CASSEWGADTGELFF. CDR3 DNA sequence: TGTGCCAGCAGTGAATGGGGGGCGGACACCGGGGAGCTGTTTTTT.

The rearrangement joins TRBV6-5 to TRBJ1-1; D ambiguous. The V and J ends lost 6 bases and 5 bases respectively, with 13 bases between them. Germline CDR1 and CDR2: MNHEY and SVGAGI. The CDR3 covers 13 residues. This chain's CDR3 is CASRGIVWTEAFF. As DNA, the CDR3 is TGTGCCAGCAGAGGGATTGTCTGGACTGAAGCTTTCTTT.

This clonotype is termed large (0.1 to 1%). Written as DNA, the CDR3 is TGCGCCAGCAGCCAAGGTCTAGCGGGAGGGCCCAATGAGCAGTTCTTC. Translating gives CASSQGLAGGPNEQFF. The V gene is TRBV4-3, the J gene TRBJ2-1, with 12 bases aligning to TRBD2. The CDR3 covers 16 residues. Trimming cost V 1 base and J 6 bases; bases outside gene matches: 4. Germline values: CDR1 LGHNA, CDR2 YSLEER.

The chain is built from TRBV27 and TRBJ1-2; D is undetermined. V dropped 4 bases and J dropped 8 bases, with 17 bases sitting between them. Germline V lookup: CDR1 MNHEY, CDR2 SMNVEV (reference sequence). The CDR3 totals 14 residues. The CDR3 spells CASSSISNKRGYTF. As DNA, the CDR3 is TGTGCCAGCAGTTCCATATCGAATAAGCGGGGCTACACCTTC.

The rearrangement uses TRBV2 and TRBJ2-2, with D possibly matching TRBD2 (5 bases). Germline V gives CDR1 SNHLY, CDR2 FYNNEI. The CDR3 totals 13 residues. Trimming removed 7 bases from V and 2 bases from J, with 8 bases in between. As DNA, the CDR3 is TGTGCCAGCATAGGGAGAAACACCGGGGAGCTGTTTTTT. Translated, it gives CASIGRNTGELFF.

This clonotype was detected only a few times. CDR3 DNA: TGCGCCAGCAGCTTTAGCGGGGGGGCCAATTGGAACTTCAATGAGCAGTTCTTC. This encodes CASSFSGGANWNFNEQFF. This rearrangement joins TRBV5-1 to TRBJ2-1; 11 bases are shared with TRBD2. Per germline, CDR1 SGHRS and CDR2 YFSETQ. Trimming cost V 2 bases and J 6 bases; bases outside gene matches: 13. The CDR3 is 18 residues long.

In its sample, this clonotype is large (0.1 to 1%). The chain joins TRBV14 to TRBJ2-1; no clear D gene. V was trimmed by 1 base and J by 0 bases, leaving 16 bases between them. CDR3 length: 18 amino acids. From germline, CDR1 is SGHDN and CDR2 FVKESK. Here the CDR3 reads CASSQGRVGPNSYNEQFF. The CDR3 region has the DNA TGTGCCAGCAGCCAAGGAAGGGTCGGGCCGAACTCCTACAATGAGCAGTTCTTC.

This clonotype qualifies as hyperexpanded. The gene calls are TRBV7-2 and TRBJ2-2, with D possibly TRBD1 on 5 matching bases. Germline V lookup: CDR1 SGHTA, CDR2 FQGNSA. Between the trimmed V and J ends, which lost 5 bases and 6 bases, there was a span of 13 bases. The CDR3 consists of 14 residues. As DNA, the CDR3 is TGTGCCAGCAGCCAACGGGTGGGGCCCGGGGAGCTGTTTTTT. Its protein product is CASSQRVGPGELFF.

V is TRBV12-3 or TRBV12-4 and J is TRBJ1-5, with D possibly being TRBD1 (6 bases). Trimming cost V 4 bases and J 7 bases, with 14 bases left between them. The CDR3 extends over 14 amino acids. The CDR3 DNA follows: TGTGCCAGCAGTTCCTCCGAGGGGGGGCAGCCCCAGCATTTT. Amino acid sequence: CASSSSEGGQPQHF.

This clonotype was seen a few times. CDR3 in amino acids: CASSLASDRLYIGYTF. DNA for the CDR3: TGTGCCAGCAGCTTGGCCTCGGACAGGTTATACATTGGCTACACCTTC. This chain uses TRBV5-5 with TRBJ1-2; 7 bases line up with TRBD1. This CDR3 region has 16 residues. V shed 0 bases, J shed 7 bases, and the junction held 12 bases outside the gene matches. Germline V lookup: CDR1 SGHKS, CDR2 YYEKEE (reference sequence).

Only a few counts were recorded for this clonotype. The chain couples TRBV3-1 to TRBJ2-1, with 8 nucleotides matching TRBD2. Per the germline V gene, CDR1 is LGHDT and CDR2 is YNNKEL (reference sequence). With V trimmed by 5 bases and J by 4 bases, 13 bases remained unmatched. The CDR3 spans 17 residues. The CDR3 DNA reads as TGTGCCAGCAGCTCATGGTATAGGAGCGGGGGTTACAATGAGCAGTTCTTC. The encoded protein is CASSSWYRSGGYNEQFF.

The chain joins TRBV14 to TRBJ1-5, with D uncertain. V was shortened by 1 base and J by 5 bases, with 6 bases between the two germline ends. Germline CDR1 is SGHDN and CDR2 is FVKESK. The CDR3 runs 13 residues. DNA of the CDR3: TGTGCCAGCAGCCAAGGAGGGCATCAGCCCCAGCATTTT. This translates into CASSQGGHQPQHF.